The source of this TCR beta chain is a study of blood T cell repertoires in COVID-19. This CDR3 has 13 residues. Germline values: CDR1 SQVTM, CDR2 ANQGSEA. J gave up 4 bases and V 6 bases, and 5 bases lay outside the gene matches. Profiled with immunoSEQ multiplex PCR; TCRdb holds only in-frame clones, not every one. The sample includes over 35,000 clones, 86% seen only once; the top ten take around 8.3%. This chain links TRBV29-1 with TRBJ2-5; 10 nucleotides align to TRBD1. This receptor was taken from a man between 60 and 75 years old with active COVID-19. Sequencing was done on a sample of peripheral blood. The CDR3 protein is CSVNGQGVETQYF. As DNA, the CDR3 is TGCAGCGTCAACGGACAGGGGGTAGAGACCCAGTACTTC.